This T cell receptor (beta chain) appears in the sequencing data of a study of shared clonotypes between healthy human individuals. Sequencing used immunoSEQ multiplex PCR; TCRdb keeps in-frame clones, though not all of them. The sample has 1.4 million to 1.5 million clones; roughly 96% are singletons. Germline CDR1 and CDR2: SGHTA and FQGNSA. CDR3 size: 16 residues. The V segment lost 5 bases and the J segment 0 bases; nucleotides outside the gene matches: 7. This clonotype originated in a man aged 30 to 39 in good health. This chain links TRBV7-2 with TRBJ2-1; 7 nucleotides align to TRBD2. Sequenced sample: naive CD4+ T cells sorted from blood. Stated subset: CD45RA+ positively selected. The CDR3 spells CASSPQAGSSYNEQFF. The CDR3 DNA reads TGTGCCAGCAGCCCGCAAGCGGGAAGCTCCTACAATGAGCAGTTCTTC.